This is a list of T cell receptor beta chains from one sample in a study of blood T cells in healthy people across ages. TCRdb called the 5' RACE reads again in MiXCR, with one record for every CDR3 protein. The sample yields 1 million to 1.2 million distinct CDR3 sequences, roughly two fifths seen once. The specimen was blood. These receptors were collected from a man younger than 35 in good health. The CDR3 runs from the conserved cysteine through the conserved F or W. D genes are given only for firm matches. Part of the rows lack a size; the others show once, few, many or a class for expanded clones.

abundance: .
j_gene: TRBJ1-1
v_gene: TRBV2
d_gene: .
CDR3aa: CASSVEGPRTEAFF
CDR3nt: TGTGCCAGCAGTGTGGAGGGGCCGAGAACTGAAGCTTTCTTT

abundance: .
j_gene: TRBJ2-7
v_gene: TRBV12-3/TRBV12-4
d_gene: .
CDR3aa: CTSSAGQPYEQYF
CDR3nt: TGTACCAGCAGTGCGGGACAGCCATACGAGCAGTACTTC

abundance: .
j_gene: TRBJ1-5
v_gene: TRBV6-2/TRBV6-3
d_gene: TRBD1
CDR3aa: CASRTYRGRRSNQPQHF
CDR3nt: TGTGCCAGCAGGACATACAGGGGGCGCCGAAGCAATCAGCCCCAGCATTTT

abundance: few
j_gene: TRBJ2-4
v_gene: TRBV12-3/TRBV12-4
d_gene: TRBD1
CDR3aa: CASSDRVEQYF
CDR3nt: TGTGCCAGCAGTGACAGGGTAGAGCAGTACTTC

abundance: .
j_gene: TRBJ2-2
v_gene: TRBV7-2
d_gene: .
CDR3aa: CASSLSRGSGELFF
CDR3nt: TGTGCCAGCAGCTTATCACGGGGGTCCGGGGAGCTGTTTTTT

abundance: .
j_gene: TRBJ2-1
v_gene: TRBV7-2
d_gene: .
CDR3aa: CASSLRVQTAVNNEQFF
CDR3nt: TGTGCCAGCAGCTTGCGGGTGCAGACAGCCGTTAACAATGAGCAGTTCTTC

abundance: few
j_gene: TRBJ2-6
v_gene: TRBV27
d_gene: .
CDR3aa: CAQQRRSGANVLTF
CDR3nt: TGTGCCCAGCAGAGGAGATCTGGGGCCAACGTCCTGACTTTC

abundance: .
j_gene: TRBJ2-7
v_gene: TRBV9
d_gene: .
CDR3aa: CASSVQGSSYEQYF
CDR3nt: TGTGCCAGCAGCGTACAGGGGAGCTCCTACGAGCAGTACTTC

abundance: few
j_gene: TRBJ2-5
v_gene: TRBV27
d_gene: .
CDR3aa: CASSFRDGGRKTQYF
CDR3nt: TGTGCCAGCAGTTTCCGCGACGGCGGAAGAAAGACCCAGTACTTC

abundance: few
j_gene: TRBJ1-2
v_gene: TRBV12-3/TRBV12-4
d_gene: TRBD1
CDR3aa: CASSTRQGAYGYTF
CDR3nt: TGTGCCAGCAGTACTAGACAGGGGGCCTATGGCTACACCTTC

abundance: .
j_gene: TRBJ1-1
v_gene: TRBV10-3
d_gene: .
CDR3aa: CAISGETNTEAFF
CDR3nt: TGTGCCATCAGTGGAGAAACGAACACTGAAGCTTTCTTT

abundance: .
j_gene: TRBJ2-7
v_gene: TRBV11-2
d_gene: .
CDR3aa: CASSPKRSFGYEQYF
CDR3nt: TGTGCCAGCAGCCCCAAACGAAGTTTCGGGTACGAGCAGTACTTC

abundance: .
j_gene: TRBJ2-1
v_gene: TRBV28
d_gene: .
CDR3aa: CASSSGQVGGDEQFF
CDR3nt: TGTGCCAGCAGTTCCGGACAGGTGGGAGGGGATGAGCAGTTCTTC

abundance: few
j_gene: TRBJ2-5
v_gene: TRBV7-9
d_gene: TRBD2
CDR3aa: CASSLDSSGGTYNEQYF
CDR3nt: TGTGCCAGCAGCTTAGATTCGAGCGGGGGGACCTACAATGAGCAGTACTTC

abundance: .
j_gene: TRBJ2-1
v_gene: TRBV20-1
d_gene: .
CDR3aa: CSAPKANEQFF
CDR3nt: TGCAGTGCGCCGAAGGCCAATGAGCAGTTCTTC

abundance: few
j_gene: TRBJ2-7
v_gene: TRBV5-1
d_gene: .
CDR3aa: CASSLGATVESSEQYF
CDR3nt: TGCGCCAGCAGCTTGGGAGCTACAGTCGAGAGCAGCGAGCAGTACTTC

abundance: .
j_gene: TRBJ2-4
v_gene: TRBV7-2
d_gene: TRBD2
CDR3aa: CASSLRDYPLNEQYF
CDR3nt: TGTGCCAGCAGCCTCCGGGACTACCCACTGAATGAGCAGTACTTC

abundance: .
j_gene: TRBJ2-7
v_gene: TRBV4-1
d_gene: .
CDR3aa: CASSQEGSRGSSYNEQYF
CDR3nt: TGCGCCAGCAGCCAAGAGGGATCGCGGGGTAGCTCCTACAATGAGCAGTACTTC

abundance: .
j_gene: TRBJ1-6
v_gene: TRBV7-2
d_gene: .
CDR3aa: CASSLRQFSNNSPLHF
CDR3nt: TGTGCCAGCAGCTTAAGGCAGTTTAGTAATAATTCACCCCTCCACTTT

abundance: .
j_gene: TRBJ2-2
v_gene: TRBV4-1
d_gene: .
CDR3aa: CASSPTQSGTYTGELFF
CDR3nt: TGCGCCAGCAGCCCAACCCAATCCGGGACCTACACCGGGGAGCTGTTTTTT

abundance: .
j_gene: TRBJ2-3
v_gene: TRBV6-6
d_gene: .
CDR3aa: CASKGRSPDTQYF
CDR3nt: TGTGCCAGCAAGGGAAGGAGTCCAGATACGCAGTATTTT

abundance: few
j_gene: TRBJ2-1
v_gene: TRBV7-9
d_gene: TRBD2
CDR3aa: CAIHGGDSSYNEQFF
CDR3nt: TGTGCCATCCACGGGGGGGATAGCTCCTACAATGAGCAGTTCTTC

abundance: few
j_gene: TRBJ2-3
v_gene: TRBV5-4
d_gene: .
CDR3aa: CASRGDGPSTDTQYF
CDR3nt: TGTGCCAGCAGGGGGGACGGGCCTAGCACAGATACGCAGTATTTT

abundance: .
j_gene: TRBJ2-2
v_gene: TRBV4-1
d_gene: .
CDR3aa: CASSQDATPPRAGELFF
CDR3nt: TGCGCCAGCAGCCAAGATGCCACACCTCCCAGGGCCGGGGAGCTGTTTTTT

abundance: few
j_gene: TRBJ1-1
v_gene: TRBV5-1
d_gene: TRBD1
CDR3aa: CASSGQGDVTEAFF
CDR3nt: TGCGCCAGCAGCGGACAGGGGGATGTCACTGAAGCTTTCTTT

abundance: .
j_gene: TRBJ1-5
v_gene: TRBV7-4
d_gene: .
CDR3aa: CASSLSRWSNQPQHF
CDR3nt: TGTGCCAGCAGCTTAAGTCGGTGGAGCAATCAGCCCCAGCATTTT

abundance: .
j_gene: TRBJ1-1
v_gene: TRBV3-1
d_gene: .
CDR3aa: CASSQETGRAEAFF
CDR3nt: TGTGCCAGCAGCCAAGAAACGGGGAGGGCTGAAGCTTTCTTT

abundance: few
j_gene: TRBJ2-7
v_gene: TRBV13
d_gene: .
CDR3aa: CASSLREVSYEQYF
CDR3nt: TGTGCCAGCAGCTTACGTGAGGTCTCCTACGAGCAGTACTTC

abundance: .
j_gene: TRBJ1-2
v_gene: TRBV29-1
d_gene: TRBD1
CDR3aa: CSVGPGQGYYGYTF
CDR3nt: TGCAGCGTTGGGCCGGGACAGGGGTACTATGGCTACACCTTC

abundance: few
j_gene: TRBJ2-1
v_gene: TRBV2
d_gene: .
CDR3aa: CASRGQAQFF
CDR3nt: TGTGCCAGCAGAGGGCAGGCGCAGTTCTTC

abundance: few
j_gene: TRBJ2-7
v_gene: TRBV10-3
d_gene: .
CDR3aa: CANGGDNEQYF
CDR3nt: TGTGCCAACGGCGGGGACAATGAGCAGTACTTC

abundance: few
j_gene: TRBJ2-7
v_gene: TRBV5-6
d_gene: .
CDR3aa: CASSLRRDREQYF
CDR3nt: TGTGCCAGCAGCTTAAGGAGGGATAGGGAGCAGTACTTC

abundance: .
j_gene: TRBJ1-2
v_gene: TRBV28
d_gene: .
CDR3aa: CASSLAHIGYTF
CDR3nt: TGTGCCAGCAGTTTAGCCCATATTGGCTACACCTTC

abundance: .
j_gene: TRBJ2-3
v_gene: TRBV27
d_gene: .
CDR3aa: CASSPSTADAQYF
CDR3nt: TGTGCCAGCAGTCCCTCGACAGCAGATGCGCAGTATTTT

abundance: few
j_gene: TRBJ1-2
v_gene: TRBV20-1
d_gene: .
CDR3aa: CSARGTEIMEGYTF
CDR3nt: TGCAGTGCTAGAGGAACAGAGATTATGGAGGGCTACACCTTC

abundance: few
j_gene: TRBJ2-3
v_gene: TRBV19
d_gene: .
CDR3aa: CASSMLAGIADTQYF
CDR3nt: TGTGCCAGTAGTATGCTGGCAGGGATAGCAGATACGCAGTATTTT

abundance: few
j_gene: TRBJ2-1
v_gene: TRBV4-3
d_gene: TRBD2
CDR3aa: CASSPSWGSGGFTSSYNEQFF
CDR3nt: TGCGCCAGCAGCCCCTCATGGGGAAGCGGGGGCTTTACTAGCTCCTACAATGAGCAGTTCTTC

abundance: .
j_gene: TRBJ1-2
v_gene: TRBV7-2
d_gene: TRBD1
CDR3aa: CASSPTGTGENGYTF
CDR3nt: TGTGCCAGCAGCCCCACGGGGACAGGGGAAAATGGCTACACCTTC

abundance: few
j_gene: TRBJ1-4
v_gene: TRBV12-3/TRBV12-4
d_gene: TRBD1
CDR3aa: CASSPGDRLATNEKLFF
CDR3nt: TGTGCCAGCAGTCCCGGGGACAGACTTGCAACTAATGAAAAACTGTTTTTT

abundance: few
j_gene: TRBJ1-6
v_gene: TRBV20-1
d_gene: TRBD1
CDR3aa: CSAKRGRESPLHF
CDR3nt: TGCAGTGCCAAGAGGGGGCGGGAATCACCCCTCCACTTT